Below, 27 T cell receptor beta chains from the same sample are listed, as sequenced in a study of technical replicates of blood from a handful of donors. Sequencing used immunoSEQ multiplex PCR; TCRdb keeps in-frame clones, though not all of them. This repertoire shows under 85,000 clones, 96% found once; its top ten account for under 0.35%. Sequencing input: T cells isolated from PBMCs. Receptors were obtained from a human donor in good health.

The rearrangement uses TRBV29-1 and TRBJ2-1; 10 bases map to TRBD1. With 8 bases clipped from V and 0 bases from J, the junction kept 4 bases outside the gene matches. CDR1 and CDR2 from the germline V gene are SQVTM and ANQGSEA. The CDR3 is 14 residues long. CDR3 DNA sequence: TGCAGCAAGACAGGGGGCGGCTCCTACAATGAGCAGTTCTTC. Protein sequence: CSKTGGGSYNEQFF.

The genes are TRBV7-8 and TRBJ1-1; unclear D gene. The CDR3 is 13 residues long. Trimming removed 8 bases at V and 0 bases at J, with 10 bases between. The V gene's germline CDR1 is SGHVS and CDR2 FQNEAQ. The CDR3 DNA reads TGTGCCAGCGTCAGGTTAATGAACACTGAAGCTTTCTTT. This sequence encodes CASVRLMNTEAFF.

V usage is TRBV6-1 and J usage is TRBJ1-5; D perhaps matches TRBD1 (6 bases). Germline V gene sequence: CDR1 MNHNS, CDR2 SASEGT. The CDR3 is made up of 17 amino acids. V was clipped by 0 bases and J by 7 bases, with 19 bases between them. The CDR3 region has the DNA TGTGCCAGCAGTGAAGCCGGCAGGGGCCCTCATGGGCAGCCCCAGCATTTT. It codes for CASSEAGRGPHGQPQHF.

V usage is TRBV9 and J usage is TRBJ2-3, with D unclear. This CDR3 spans 13 amino acids. Looked up from germline, CDR1 is SGDLS and CDR2 is YYNGEE. Trimming stripped 4 bases from V and 2 bases from J, with 8 bases between. The CDR3 bases are TGTGCCAGCAGCCCCCACATCACAGATACGCAGTATTTT. Its translation is CASSPHITDTQYF.

The V and J genes are TRBV14 and TRBJ2-5; perhaps TRBD2 as D (5 bases). This CDR3 comprises 14 residues. V was pared by 4 bases and J by 3 bases, with 12 bases between. CDR1 and CDR2 (germline): SGHDN, FVKESK. The CDR3 DNA reads as TGTGCCAGCAGCCGCATCCCACTAGAAGAGACCCAGTACTTC. It specifies CASSRIPLEETQYF.

The rearrangement links TRBV28 to TRBJ1-5, with D tentatively TRBD1 (5 bases). V lost 6 bases and J lost 3, with 15 bases in between. The CDR3 consists of 15 residues. Germline V gene lookup returns CDR1 MDHEN and CDR2 SYDVKM. For the CDR3, the DNA is TGTGCCAGCAGGACCGGAACGGGACTCAATCAGCCCCAGCATTTT. This gives the protein CASRTGTGLNQPQHF.

This chain connects TRBV4-1 to TRBJ2-3; a weak D match, TRBD1 (6 bases). The ends were cut back, 2 bases at V and 1 base at J, with 7 bases in the middle. CDR1 is MGHRA, CDR2 YSYEKL, per germline. CDR3 size: 14 residues. The CDR3 reads CASSQRQGTDTQYF. The CDR3 bases are TGCGCCAGCAGCCAAAGACAGGGCACAGATACGCAGTATTTT.

J is TRBJ1-3 and V is TRBV4-1; 9 bases map to TRBD1. V was clipped by 3 bases and J by 0 bases; unmatched bases: 3. This CDR3 is 16 amino acids long. The germline gives CDR1 MGHRA, CDR2 YSYEKL. Here the CDR3 reads CASSHGTGSSGNTIYF. The CDR3 DNA sequence: TGCGCCAGCAGCCATGGGACAGGGAGCTCTGGAAACACCATATATTTT.

The chain couples TRBV6-5 to TRBJ2-5; TRBD1 is a possible D gene (6 bases). The V gene's germline CDR1 is MNHEY and CDR2 SVGAGI. The V and J ends lost 0 bases and 3 bases respectively, with 14 bases between them. This CDR3 is 16 amino acids long. The CDR3 DNA sequence: TGTGCCAGCAGTTACTCCGAAACAGGGACGGAAGAGACCCAGTACTTC. This codes for CASSYSETGTEETQYF.

The chain joins TRBV10-2 to TRBJ2-1, with 8 bases matching TRBD2. This CDR3 has 16 amino acids. Germline V CDR1 and CDR2: WSHSY, SAAADI. V dropped 0 bases and J dropped 9; count of bases not matched to a gene: 10. The CDR3 is CASSESMTGGPFEQFF. The CDR3 nucleotides are TGCGCCAGCAGTGAGTCAATGACGGGAGGGCCTTTTGAGCAGTTCTTC.

The chain is built from TRBV7-2 and TRBJ2-3; tentative D call: TRBD2 (5 bases). Germline CDR1 SGHTA, CDR2 FQGNSA. Trimming took 3 bases from V and 1 from J, leaving 11 bases between them. This CDR3 spans 15 amino acids. As DNA, the CDR3 is TGTGCCAGCAGCTTGGGTGGGAGCGGCACAGATACGCAGTATTTT. Translated: CASSLGGSGTDTQYF.

This chain connects TRBV6-6 to TRBJ2-7, with TRBD2 matching over 8 bases. CDR3 length: 16 amino acids. The germline V gene encodes CDR1 MNHNY and CDR2 SVGAGI (reference sequence). J was trimmed by 0 bases and V by 2 bases; bases with no gene match: 6. The CDR3 sequence: CASSYVLAGPSYEQYF. The CDR3 bases are TGTGCCAGCAGTTACGTCCTAGCGGGCCCCTCCTACGAGCAGTACTTC.

The V and J genes are TRBV5-6 and TRBJ2-1; TRBD2 matches at 8 bases. CDR3 length: 17 amino acids. V lost 2 bases to trimming and J lost 0 bases; unmatched junction nucleotides: 7. CDR1 SGHDT and CDR2 YYEEEE come from the germline V gene. This CDR3 reads CASSFLYGRASYNEQFF. CDR3 DNA sequence: TGTGCCAGCAGCTTCTTATACGGGAGGGCCTCCTACAATGAGCAGTTCTTC. The full variable domain, its missing parts supplied by reference TRBV5-6 and TRBJ2-1, is DAGVTQSPTHLIKTRGQQVTLRCSPKSGHDTVSWYQQALGQGPQFIFQYYEEEERQRGNFPDRFSGHQFPNYSSELNVNALLLGDSALYLCASSFLYGRASYNEQFFGPGTRLTVL.

The V call is TRBV18, the J call TRBJ1-4; 7 nucleotides line up with TRBD1. There are 15 residues in the CDR3. Germline lookup yields CDR1 KGHSH and CDR2 LQKENI. J lost 3 bases, V lost 3 bases, and 4 bases had no gene match. This chain's CDR3 is CASSPRGQPNEKLFF. The CDR3 DNA is TGTGCCAGCTCACCTCGGGGACAGCCTAATGAAAAACTGTTTTTT.

This rearrangement joins TRBV30 to TRBJ2-2, with 10 bases lining up with TRBD2. The germline V gene encodes CDR1 GTSNPN and CDR2 SVGIG (reference sequence). There are 16 residues in the CDR3. J gave up 6 bases and V 4 bases, and 11 bases lay outside the gene matches. The CDR3 protein is CAWNLAGAPIAGELFF. Written as DNA, the CDR3 is TGTGCCTGGAACCTAGCGGGAGCTCCCATCGCCGGGGAGCTGTTTTTT.

This clone appeared once. V and J are TRBV19 and TRBJ2-3; D is possibly TRBD2 (5 bases). Germline V gives CDR1 LNHDA, CDR2 SQIVND (reference sequence). The CDR3 loop spans 16 amino acids. Trimming cost V 4 bases and J 4 bases, with 18 bases left between them. The CDR3 DNA follows: TGTGCCAGTAGTACCCCCCGGCTAGCTTCGGCAGATACGCAGTATTTT. Its translation is CASSTPRLASADTQYF.

In its sample, this clone was seen once. The chain uses TRBV30 and TRBJ1-5, with D possibly TRBD1 on 5 matching bases. Germline lookup yields CDR1 GTSNPN and CDR2 SVGIG (reference sequence). Trimming left V 0 bases short and J 2 bases short, with 8 bases between. The CDR3 has 14 residues. CDR3 amino acids: CAWSVQDGNQPQHF. In DNA form, the CDR3 reads TGTGCCTGGAGTGTACAGGATGGCAATCAGCCCCAGCATTTT.

This chain links TRBV4-1 with TRBJ1-2; D gene unclear. Trimming shortened V by 0 bases and J by 8 bases, and 10 bases separated the two germline ends. CDR3 size: 13 residues. Looked up from germline, CDR1 is MGHRA and CDR2 is YSYEKL. The CDR3 sequence: CASSQDLLGGYTF. The CDR3 DNA follows: TGCGCCAGCAGCCAAGACCTCCTCGGGGGCTACACCTTC.

The chain has TRBV19 and TRBJ1-4, with a tentative D call TRBD1 (5 bases). The germline gives CDR1 LNHDA, CDR2 SQIVND (reference sequence). The CDR3 consists of 14 residues. V was clipped by 6 bases and J by 3 bases, with 11 bases between them. The CDR3 DNA is TGTGCCAGTAGCTTGACAGCTGCTAATGAAAAACTGTTTTTT. Its translation: CASSLTAANEKLFF.

The V gene is TRBV5-1, the J gene TRBJ2-1; 9 positions agree with TRBD2. Trimming took 7 bases from V and 5 from J; bases not matched to a gene: 7. The germline gives CDR1 SGHRS, CDR2 YFSETQ. The CDR3 runs 14 residues. CDR3 residues: CASQLAGQNNEQFF. In DNA form, the CDR3 reads TGCGCCAGCCAACTAGCGGGTCAGAACAATGAGCAGTTCTTC.

The V gene is TRBV29-1, the J gene TRBJ1-2; unclear D gene. The V gene's germline CDR1 is SQVTM and CDR2 ANQGSEA. The CDR3 has 15 amino acids. With 4 bases removed from V and 1 base from J, the gap between germline ends came to 16 bases. CDR3 protein: CSVVVPGDHNYGYTF. DNA of the CDR3: TGCAGCGTTGTTGTGCCCGGAGATCATAACTATGGCTACACCTTC.

The chain has TRBV28 and TRBJ1-2, with D maybe TRBD1 (6 bases). V was shortened by 3 bases and J by 4 bases, with 9 bases between the two germline ends. CDR3 length: 13 residues. The germline V gene encodes CDR1 MDHEN and CDR2 SYDVKM. CDR3 sequence: CASSLAGAYGYTF. The CDR3 coding sequence is TGTGCCAGCAGTTTGGCAGGGGCCTATGGCTACACCTTC.

The chain couples TRBV4-3 to TRBJ2-3, with TRBD2 matching 10 bases. Trimming at V came to 4 bases and at J to 2 bases, leaving 6 bases not matched to a gene. CDR3 length: 16 residues. Germline V gives CDR1 LGHNA, CDR2 YSLEER. DNA for the CDR3: TGCGCCAGCAGCCTTCGGACTAGCGGCTTCACAGATACGCAGTATTTT. Amino acid sequence: CASSLRTSGFTDTQYF.

The chain uses TRBV27 and TRBJ2-7, with D tentatively TRBD2 (5 bases). Trimming left V 6 bases short and J 3 bases short, with 15 bases between. Germline V lookup: CDR1 MNHEY, CDR2 SMNVEV (reference sequence). The CDR3 spans 14 residues. The CDR3 DNA reads as TGTGCCAGCAGGCTCCGGGGTCTCTTCTACGAGCAGTACTTC. This gives the protein CASRLRGLFYEQYF.

This chain connects TRBV4-3 to TRBJ2-6; 13 bases line up with TRBD2. Unmatched junction bases numbered 5, after V lost 4 bases and J lost 2 bases. Germline V CDR1 and CDR2: LGHNA, YSLEER. The CDR3 extends over 18 amino acids. CDR3 bases: TGCGCCAGCAGCCCCGGACTAGCGGGAGCTCCTGGGGCCAACGTCCTGACTTTC. It yields the protein CASSPGLAGAPGANVLTF.

The chain has TRBV19 and TRBJ2-7, with 7 bases aligning to TRBD2. Germline V gene data show CDR1 as LNHDA and CDR2 as SQIVND (reference sequence). This CDR3 region has 14 residues. V was clipped by 5 bases and J by 5 bases; unmatched bases: 9. The CDR3 region has the DNA TGTGCCAGTAGTTGGGCAGGGAGGGGAGACGAGCAGTACTTC. Its translation: CASSWAGRGDEQYF. Using reference TRBV19 and TRBJ2-7 for the parts outside the CDR3, the full variable domain is DGGITQSPKYLFRKEGQNVTLSCEQNLNHDAMYWYRQDPGQGLRLIYYSQIVNDFQKGDIAEGYSVSREKKESFPLTVTSAQKNPTAFYLCASSWAGRGDEQYFGPGTRLTVT.

CDR3 DNA sequence: TGCAGTGCTAGCGGGAGTCGGGAGCAGTACTTC. This gives the protein CSASGSREQYF. The J gene is TRBJ2-7, the V gene TRBV20-1; D might be TRBD2 (6 bases). CDR3 length: 11 amino acids. CDR1 DFQATT and CDR2 SNEGSKA come from the germline V gene (reference sequence). The V and J ends lost 3 bases and 7 bases respectively, with 10 bases between them.